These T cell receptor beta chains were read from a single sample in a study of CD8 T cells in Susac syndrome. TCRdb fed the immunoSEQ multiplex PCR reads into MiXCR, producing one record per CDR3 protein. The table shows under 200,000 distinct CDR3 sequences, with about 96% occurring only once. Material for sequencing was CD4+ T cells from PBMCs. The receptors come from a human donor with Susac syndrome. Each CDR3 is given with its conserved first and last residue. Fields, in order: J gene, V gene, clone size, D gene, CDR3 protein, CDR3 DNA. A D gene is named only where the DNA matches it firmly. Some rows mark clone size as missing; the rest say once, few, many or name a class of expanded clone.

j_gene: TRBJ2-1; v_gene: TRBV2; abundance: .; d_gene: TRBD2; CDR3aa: CASSIRGGAYNEQFF; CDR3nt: TGTGCCAGCAGTATTCGGGGGGGCGCCTACAATGAGCAGTTCTTC
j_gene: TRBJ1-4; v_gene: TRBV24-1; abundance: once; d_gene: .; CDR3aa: CATSDAGRGTNEKLFF; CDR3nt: TGTGCCACCAGTGATGCCGGGCGCGGGACTAATGAAAAACTGTTTTTT
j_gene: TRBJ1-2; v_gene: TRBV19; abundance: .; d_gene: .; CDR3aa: CASAPTGPSISGYTF; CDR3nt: TGTGCCAGTGCCCCGACAGGCCCGTCTATAAGTGGCTACACCTTC
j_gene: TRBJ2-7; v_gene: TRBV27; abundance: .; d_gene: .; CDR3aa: CASSLLASASYEQYF; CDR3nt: TGTGCCAGCAGTTTATTGGCTAGCGCTTCCTACGAGCAGTACTTC
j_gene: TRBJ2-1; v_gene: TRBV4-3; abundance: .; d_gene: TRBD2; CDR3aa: CASSQDPYSGGRNEQFF; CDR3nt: TGCGCCAGCAGCCAAGACCCGTATAGCGGGGGCCGCAATGAGCAGTTCTTC
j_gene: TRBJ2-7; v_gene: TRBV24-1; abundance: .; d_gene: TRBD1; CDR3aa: CATSGAGTGGNEQYF; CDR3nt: TGTGCCACCAGTGGTGCCGGGACAGGGGGCAACGAGCAGTACTTC
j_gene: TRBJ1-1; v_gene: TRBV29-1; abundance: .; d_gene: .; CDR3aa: CSVGGRLATEAFF; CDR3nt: TGCAGCGTTGGGGGGCGGTTGGCCACTGAAGCTTTCTTT
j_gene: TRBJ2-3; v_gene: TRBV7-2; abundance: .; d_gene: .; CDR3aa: CASSLAGGRADTQYF; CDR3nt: TGTGCCAGCAGCTTAGCGGGGGGCCGGGCAGATACGCAGTATTTT
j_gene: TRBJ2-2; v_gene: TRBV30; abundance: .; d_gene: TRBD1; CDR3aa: CAWTQGTATGELFF; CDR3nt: TGTGCCTGGACCCAAGGGACAGCCACCGGGGAGCTGTTTTTT
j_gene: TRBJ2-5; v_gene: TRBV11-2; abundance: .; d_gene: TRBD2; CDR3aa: CASSLGGRPGRETQYF; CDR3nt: TGTGCCAGCAGCTTAGGAGGGCGGCCCGGGAGGGAGACCCAGTACTTC
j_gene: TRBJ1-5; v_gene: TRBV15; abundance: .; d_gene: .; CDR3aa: CATSRDPGGWLGNQPQHF; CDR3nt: TGTGCCACCAGCAGAGATCCGGGGGGTTGGCTAGGCAATCAGCCCCAGCATTTT
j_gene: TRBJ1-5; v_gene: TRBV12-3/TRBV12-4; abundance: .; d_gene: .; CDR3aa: CASSFQLVNQPQHF; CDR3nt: TGTGCCAGCAGTTTTCAACTGGTAAATCAGCCCCAGCATTTT
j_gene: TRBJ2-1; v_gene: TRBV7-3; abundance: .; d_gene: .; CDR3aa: CASSLSSASYNEQFF; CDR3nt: TGTGCCAGCAGTCTCAGCTCGGCGTCGTACAATGAGCAGTTCTTC
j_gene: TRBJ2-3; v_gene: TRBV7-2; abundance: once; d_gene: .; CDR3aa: CASSLDPGPQYF; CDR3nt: TGTGCCAGCAGCTTGGACCCAGGTCCGCAGTATTTT
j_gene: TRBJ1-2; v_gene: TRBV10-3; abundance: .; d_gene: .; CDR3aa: CAISESTSDSAVYGYTF; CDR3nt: TGTGCCATCAGTGAGTCAACTTCGGACAGCGCCGTCTATGGCTACACCTTC
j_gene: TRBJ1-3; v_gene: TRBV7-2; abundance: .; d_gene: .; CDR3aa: CASSLMSGNTIYF; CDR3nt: TGTGCCAGCAGCTTAATGTCCGGAAACACCATATATTTT
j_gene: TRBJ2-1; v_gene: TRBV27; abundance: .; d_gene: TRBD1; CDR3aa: CASSFSRWDRADNEQFF; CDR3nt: TGTGCCAGCAGTTTCTCCCGGTGGGACAGGGCGGACAATGAGCAGTTCTTC
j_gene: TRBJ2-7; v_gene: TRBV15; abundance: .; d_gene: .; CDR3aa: CATSSPPRYEQYF; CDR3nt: TGTGCCACCAGCAGTCCACCCCGCTACGAGCAGTACTTC
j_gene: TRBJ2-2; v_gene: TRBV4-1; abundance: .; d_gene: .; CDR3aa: CASSQVPGELFF; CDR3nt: TGCGCCAGCAGCCAAGTTCCGGGGGAGCTGTTTTTT
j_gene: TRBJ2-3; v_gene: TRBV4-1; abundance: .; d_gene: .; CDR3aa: CASSQPSQGPDTQYF; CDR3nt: TGCGCCAGCAGCCAACCCTCGCAGGGACCAGATACGCAGTATTTT
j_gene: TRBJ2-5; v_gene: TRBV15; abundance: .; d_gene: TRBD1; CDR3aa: CATSSTGTNFYF; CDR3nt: TGTGCCACCAGCTCGACAGGGACCAACTTTTACTTC
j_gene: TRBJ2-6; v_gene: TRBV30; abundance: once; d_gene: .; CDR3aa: CAWTFSGANVLTF; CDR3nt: TGTGCCTGGACCTTCTCTGGGGCCAACGTCCTGACTTTC
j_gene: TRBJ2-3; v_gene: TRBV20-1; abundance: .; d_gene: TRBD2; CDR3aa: CSAPSGSTDTQYF; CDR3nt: TGCAGTGCTCCTAGCGGATCCACAGATACGCAGTATTTT
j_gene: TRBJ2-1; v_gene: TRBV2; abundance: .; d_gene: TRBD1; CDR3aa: CASWDRVEQFF; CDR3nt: TGTGCCAGCTGGGACAGGGTTGAGCAGTTCTTC
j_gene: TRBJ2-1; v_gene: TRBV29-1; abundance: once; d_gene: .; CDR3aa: CSVEGLPNEQFF; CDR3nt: TGCAGCGTTGAAGGCTTGCCGAATGAGCAGTTCTTC